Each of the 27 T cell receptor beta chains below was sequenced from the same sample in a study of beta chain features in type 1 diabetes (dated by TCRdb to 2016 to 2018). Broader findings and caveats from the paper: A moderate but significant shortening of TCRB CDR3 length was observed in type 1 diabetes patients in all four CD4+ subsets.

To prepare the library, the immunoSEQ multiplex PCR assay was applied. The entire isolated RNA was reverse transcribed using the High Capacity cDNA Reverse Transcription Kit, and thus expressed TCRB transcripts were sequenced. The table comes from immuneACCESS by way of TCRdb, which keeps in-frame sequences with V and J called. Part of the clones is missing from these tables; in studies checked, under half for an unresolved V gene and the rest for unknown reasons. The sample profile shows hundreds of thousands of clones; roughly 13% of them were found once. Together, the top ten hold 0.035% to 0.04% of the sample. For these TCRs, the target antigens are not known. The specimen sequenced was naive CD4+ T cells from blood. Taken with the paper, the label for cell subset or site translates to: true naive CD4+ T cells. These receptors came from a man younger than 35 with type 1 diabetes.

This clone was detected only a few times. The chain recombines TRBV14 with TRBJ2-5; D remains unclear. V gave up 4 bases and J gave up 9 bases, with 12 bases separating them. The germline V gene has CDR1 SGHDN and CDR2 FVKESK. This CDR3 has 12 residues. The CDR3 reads CASSPSLWAQYF. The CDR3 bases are TGTGCCAGCAGCCCCTCCTTGTGGGCCCAGTACTTC.

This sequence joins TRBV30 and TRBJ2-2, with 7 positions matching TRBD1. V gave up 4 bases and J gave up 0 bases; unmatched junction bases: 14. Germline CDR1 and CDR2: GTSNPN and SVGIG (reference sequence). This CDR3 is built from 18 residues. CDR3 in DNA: TGTGCCTGGACTTTCCCAAGGGGGCATGTCGCGAACACCGGGGAGCTGTTTTTT. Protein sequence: CAWTFPRGHVANTGELFF.

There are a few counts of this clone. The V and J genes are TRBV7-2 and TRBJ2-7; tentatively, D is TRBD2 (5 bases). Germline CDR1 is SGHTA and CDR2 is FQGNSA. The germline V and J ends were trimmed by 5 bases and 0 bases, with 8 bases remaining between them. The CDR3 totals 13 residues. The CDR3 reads CASSALASYEQYF. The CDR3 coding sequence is TGTGCCAGCAGCGCCCTAGCCTCCTACGAGCAGTACTTC.

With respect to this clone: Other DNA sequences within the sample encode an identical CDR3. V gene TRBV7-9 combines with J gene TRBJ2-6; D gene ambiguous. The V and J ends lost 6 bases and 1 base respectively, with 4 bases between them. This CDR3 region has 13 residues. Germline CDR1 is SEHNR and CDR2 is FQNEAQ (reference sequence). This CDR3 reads CASSPSGANVLTF. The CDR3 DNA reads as TGTGCCAGCAGTCCGTCTGGGGCCAACGTCCTGACTTTC.

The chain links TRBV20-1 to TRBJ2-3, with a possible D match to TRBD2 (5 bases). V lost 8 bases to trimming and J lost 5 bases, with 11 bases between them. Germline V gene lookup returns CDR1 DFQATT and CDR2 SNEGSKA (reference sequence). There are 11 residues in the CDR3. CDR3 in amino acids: CSPGKGDTQYF. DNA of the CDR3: TGCAGTCCGGGGAAAGGAGATACGCAGTATTTT.

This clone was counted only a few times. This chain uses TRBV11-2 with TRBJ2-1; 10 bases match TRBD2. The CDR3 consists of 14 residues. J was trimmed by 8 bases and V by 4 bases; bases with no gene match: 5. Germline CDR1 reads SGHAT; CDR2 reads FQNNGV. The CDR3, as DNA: TGTGCCAGCAGCTACCGGACTAGCGGCGATGAGCAGTTCTTC. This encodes CASSYRTSGDEQFF.

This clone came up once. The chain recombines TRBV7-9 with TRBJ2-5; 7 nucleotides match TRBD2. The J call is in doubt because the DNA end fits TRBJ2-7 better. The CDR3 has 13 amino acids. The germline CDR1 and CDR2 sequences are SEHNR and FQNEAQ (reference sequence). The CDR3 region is CASGRAPGVEQYF. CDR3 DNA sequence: TGTGCCAGCGGGAGGGCTCCGGGGGTCGAGCAGTACTTC.

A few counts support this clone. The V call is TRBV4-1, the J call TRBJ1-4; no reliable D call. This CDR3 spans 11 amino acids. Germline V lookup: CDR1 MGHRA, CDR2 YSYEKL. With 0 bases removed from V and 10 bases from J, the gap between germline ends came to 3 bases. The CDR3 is CASSQDGKLFF. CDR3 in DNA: TGCGCCAGCAGCCAAGACGGAAAACTGTTTTTT.

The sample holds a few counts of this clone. This chain's CDR3 is CAWSGGPTTGSYNEQFF. CDR3 bases: TGTGCCTGGAGTGGCGGACCTACTACGGGCTCCTACAATGAGCAGTTCTTC. The chain uses TRBV30 and TRBJ2-1; D gene ambiguous. This CDR3 has 17 amino acids. V gave up 1 base and J gave up 0 bases, with 16 bases separating them. CDR1 and CDR2 (germline): GTSNPN, SVGIG (reference sequence).

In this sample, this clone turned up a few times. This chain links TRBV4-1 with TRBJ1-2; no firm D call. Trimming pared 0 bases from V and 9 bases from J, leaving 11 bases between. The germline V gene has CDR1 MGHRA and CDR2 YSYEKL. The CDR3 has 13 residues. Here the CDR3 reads CASSQDGRSRYTF. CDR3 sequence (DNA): TGCGCCAGCAGCCAAGATGGAAGGAGTCGCTACACCTTC.

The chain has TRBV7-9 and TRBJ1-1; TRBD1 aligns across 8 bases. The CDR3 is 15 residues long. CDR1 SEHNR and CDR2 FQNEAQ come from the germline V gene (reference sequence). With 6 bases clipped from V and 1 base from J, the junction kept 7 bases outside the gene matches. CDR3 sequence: CASSPDRVWNTEAFF. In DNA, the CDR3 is TGTGCCAGCAGTCCGGACAGGGTTTGGAACACTGAAGCTTTCTTT.

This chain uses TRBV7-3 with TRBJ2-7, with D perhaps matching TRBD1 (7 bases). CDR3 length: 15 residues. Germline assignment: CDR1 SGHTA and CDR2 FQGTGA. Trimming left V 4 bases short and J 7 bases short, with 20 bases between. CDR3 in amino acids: CASSSAGQPSLEQYF. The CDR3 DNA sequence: TGTGCCAGCAGCTCGGCGGGACAGCCGTCTTTGGAGCAGTACTTC. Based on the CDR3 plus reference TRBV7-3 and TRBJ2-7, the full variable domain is GAGVSQTPSNKVTEKGKYVELRCDPISGHTALYWYRQSLGQGPEFLIYFQGTGAADDSGLPNDRFFAVRPEGSVSTLKIQRTERGDSAVYLCASSSAGQPSLEQYFGPGTRLTVT.

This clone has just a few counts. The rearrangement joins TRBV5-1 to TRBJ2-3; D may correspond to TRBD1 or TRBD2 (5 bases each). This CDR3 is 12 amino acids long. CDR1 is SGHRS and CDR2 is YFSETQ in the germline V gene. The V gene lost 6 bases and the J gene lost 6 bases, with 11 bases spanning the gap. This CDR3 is CASTPGADTQYF. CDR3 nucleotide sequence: TGCGCCAGCACCCCCGGGGCGGATACGCAGTATTTT.

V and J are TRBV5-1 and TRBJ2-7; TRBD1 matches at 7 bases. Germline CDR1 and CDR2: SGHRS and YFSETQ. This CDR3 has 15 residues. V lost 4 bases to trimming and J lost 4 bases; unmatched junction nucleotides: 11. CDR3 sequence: CASSGTGVESYEQYF. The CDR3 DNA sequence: TGCGCCAGCAGCGGAACAGGGGTCGAAAGTTACGAGCAGTACTTC.

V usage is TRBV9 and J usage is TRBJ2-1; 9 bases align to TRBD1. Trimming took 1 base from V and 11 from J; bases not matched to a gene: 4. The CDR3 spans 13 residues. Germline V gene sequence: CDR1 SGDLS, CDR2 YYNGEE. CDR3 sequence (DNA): TGTGCCAGCAGCGTAACAGGGGGCAGCCAGCAGTTCTTC. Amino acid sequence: CASSVTGGSQQFF.

CDR3 amino acids: CAWGRRGESGNTIYF. The CDR3 coding sequence is TGTGCCTGGGGCAGGAGGGGGGAATCTGGAAACACCATATATTTT. J is TRBJ1-3 and V is TRBV30; D possibly corresponds to TRBD1 (6 bases). The germline gives CDR1 GTSNPN, CDR2 SVGIG (reference sequence). This CDR3 region has 15 residues. V was clipped by 5 bases and J by 1 base, with 15 bases between them.

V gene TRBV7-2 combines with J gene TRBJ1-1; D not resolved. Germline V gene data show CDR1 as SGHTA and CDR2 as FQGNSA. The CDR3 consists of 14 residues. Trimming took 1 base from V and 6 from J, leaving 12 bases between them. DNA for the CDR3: TGTGCCAGCAGCTTAGTACGGGTAGACGCTGAAGCTTTCTTT. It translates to CASSLVRVDAEAFF.

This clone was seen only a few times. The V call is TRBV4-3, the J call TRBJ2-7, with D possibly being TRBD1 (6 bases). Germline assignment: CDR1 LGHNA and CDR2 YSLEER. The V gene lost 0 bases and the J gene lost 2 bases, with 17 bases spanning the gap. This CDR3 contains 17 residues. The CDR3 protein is CASSQDVIRDKAYEQYF. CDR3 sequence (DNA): TGCGCCAGCAGCCAAGACGTAATCCGGGACAAAGCCTACGAGCAGTACTTC.

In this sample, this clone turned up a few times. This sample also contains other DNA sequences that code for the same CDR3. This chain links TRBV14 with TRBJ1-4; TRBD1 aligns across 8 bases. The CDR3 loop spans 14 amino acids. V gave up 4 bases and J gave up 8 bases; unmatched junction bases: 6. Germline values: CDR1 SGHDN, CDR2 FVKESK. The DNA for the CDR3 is TGTGCCAGCAGCCCCCGGACAGGGAAAGAAAAACTGTTTTTT. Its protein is CASSPRTGKEKLFF.

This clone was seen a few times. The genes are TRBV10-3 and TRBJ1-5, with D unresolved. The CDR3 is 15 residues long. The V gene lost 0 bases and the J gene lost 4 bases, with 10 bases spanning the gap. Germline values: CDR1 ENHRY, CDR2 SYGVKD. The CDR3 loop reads CAISESSKGNQPQHF. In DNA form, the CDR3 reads TGTGCCATCAGTGAGTCGAGTAAAGGGAATCAGCCCCAGCATTTT.

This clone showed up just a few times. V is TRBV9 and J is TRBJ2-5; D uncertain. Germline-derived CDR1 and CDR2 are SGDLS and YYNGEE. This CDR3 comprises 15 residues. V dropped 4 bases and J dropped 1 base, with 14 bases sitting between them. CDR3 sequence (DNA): TGTGCCAGCAGCCCCCATCTGGGCTCCCAAGAGACCCAGTACTTC. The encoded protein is CASSPHLGSQETQYF. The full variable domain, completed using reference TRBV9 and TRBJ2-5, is DSGVTQTPKHLITATGQRVTLRCSPRSGDLSVYWYQQSLDQGLQFLIQYYNGEERAKGNILERFSAQQFPDLHSELNLSSLELGDSALYFCASSPHLGSQETQYFGPGTRLLVL.

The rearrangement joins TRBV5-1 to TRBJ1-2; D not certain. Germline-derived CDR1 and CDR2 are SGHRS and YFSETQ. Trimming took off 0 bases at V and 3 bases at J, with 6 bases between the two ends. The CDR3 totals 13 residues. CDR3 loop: CASSLGTYYGYTF. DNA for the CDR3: TGCGCCAGCAGCTTGGGCACGTACTATGGCTACACCTTC.

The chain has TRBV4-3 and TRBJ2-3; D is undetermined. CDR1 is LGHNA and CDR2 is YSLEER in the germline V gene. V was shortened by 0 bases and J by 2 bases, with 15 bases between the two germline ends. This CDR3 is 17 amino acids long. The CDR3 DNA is TGCGCCAGCAGCCAAGATCATAAGCGAGAGCCCACAGATACGCAGTATTTT. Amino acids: CASSQDHKREPTDTQYF.

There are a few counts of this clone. The CDR3 coding sequence is TGTGCCAGCAGCTTCTCACTAGCGGGCGTCAATGAGCAGTTCTTC. This sequence encodes CASSFSLAGVNEQFF. V gene TRBV5-4 combines with J gene TRBJ2-1, with 9 positions matching TRBD2. Trimming took 2 bases from V and 6 from J; bases not matched to a gene: 6. Looked up from germline, CDR1 is SGHNT and CDR2 is YYREEE (reference sequence). This CDR3 is 15 amino acids long.

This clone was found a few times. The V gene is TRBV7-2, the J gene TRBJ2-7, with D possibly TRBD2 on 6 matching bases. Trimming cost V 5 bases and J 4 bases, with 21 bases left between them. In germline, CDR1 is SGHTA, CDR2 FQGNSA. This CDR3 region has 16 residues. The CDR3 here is CASSPQGREDVYEQYF. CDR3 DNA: TGTGCCAGCAGCCCCCAGGGCAGGGAGGATGTTTACGAGCAGTACTTC.

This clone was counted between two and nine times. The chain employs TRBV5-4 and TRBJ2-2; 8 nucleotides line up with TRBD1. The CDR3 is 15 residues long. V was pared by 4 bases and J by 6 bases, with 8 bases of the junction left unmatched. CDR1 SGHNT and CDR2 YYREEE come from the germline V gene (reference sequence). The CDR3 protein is CASSRDRGAPGELFF. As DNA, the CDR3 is TGTGCCAGCAGCCGCGACAGGGGAGCCCCCGGGGAGCTGTTTTTT.

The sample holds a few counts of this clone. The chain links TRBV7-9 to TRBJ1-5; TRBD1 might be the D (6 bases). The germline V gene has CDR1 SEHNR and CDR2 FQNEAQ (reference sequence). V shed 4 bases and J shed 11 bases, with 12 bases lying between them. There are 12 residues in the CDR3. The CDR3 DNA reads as TGTGCCAGCAGCTCCGGGGGCGCGGCCCAGCATTTT. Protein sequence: CASSSGGAAQHF.